Listed here is a single TCR beta chain. This sample was taken from a study of blood T cell repertoires in COVID-19. In the study overall: Collection of acute and convalescent COVID-19 samples took place in the United States, Italy and Spain. PBMCs, B-cell-depleted T cells, or T cells were the source of the cDNA or gDNA that made up the material.

Trimming at V came to 2 bases and at J to 8 bases, leaving 3 bases not matched to a gene. The germline gives CDR1 SNHLY, CDR2 FYNNEI. This CDR3 spans 14 amino acids. Assay used: immunoSEQ multiplex PCR; TCRdb lists only in-frame clones, some missing. The table lists 150,000 to 190,000 clones, around 85% of them singletons. The sequenced sample consisted of peripheral blood. The TCR comes from a woman between 70 and 85 years old with acute or convalescent COVID-19. The rearrangement uses TRBV2 and TRBJ1-4; 9 nucleotides align to TRBD1. CDR3 in amino acids: CASSENRGREKLFF. CDR3 DNA: TGTGCCAGCAGTGAAAACAGGGGGCGAGAAAAACTGTTTTTT. Full variable domain (rest looked up from reference TRBV2 and TRBJ1-4): EPEVTQTPSHQVTQMGQEVILRCVPISNHLYFYWYRQILGQKVEFLVSFYNNEISEKSEIFDDQFSVERPDGSNFTLKIRSTKLEDSAMYFCASSENRGREKLFFGSGTQLSVL.